These 10 T cell receptor beta chains share one sample of origin, sequenced in a study of blood T cell repertoires in COVID-19. The data were produced by immunoSEQ multiplex PCR, yet TCRdb's version contains in-frame clones alone and is incomplete. This table has over 90,000 clones, just under 95% appearing once. Sequencing used peripheral blood. Every receptor here comes from a woman between 45 and 65 years old with COVID-19, enrolled during active disease.

This sequence joins TRBV13 and TRBJ1-2; the D is unclear. V gave up 0 bases and J gave up 2 bases, with 13 bases separating them. Germline V CDR1 and CDR2: PRHDT, FYEKMQ (reference sequence). This CDR3 is built from 16 residues. This CDR3 reads CASSLGRRTENYGYTF. CDR3 bases: TGTGCCAGCAGCTTAGGCCGACGTACAGAGAACTATGGCTACACCTTC.

The CDR3 protein is CASSLGQGTLTGELFF. The CDR3 DNA follows: TGTGCCAGCAGTTTAGGGCAGGGGACCCTAACCGGGGAGCTGTTTTTT. V gene TRBV28 combines with J gene TRBJ2-2; a weak D match, TRBD1 (6 bases). This CDR3 has 16 residues. The germline gives CDR1 MDHEN, CDR2 SYDVKM. Trimming stripped 2 bases from V and 5 bases from J, with 15 bases between. Looking up the rest from reference TRBV28 and TRBJ2-2 gives the full variable domain: DVKVTQSSRYLVKRTGEKVFLECVQDMDHENMFWYRQDPGLGLRLIYFSYDVKMKEKGDIPEGYSVSREKKERFSLILESASTNQTSMYLCASSLGQGTLTGELFFGEGSRLTVL.

This chain uses TRBV14 with TRBJ1-6; tentatively, D is TRBD1 (6 bases). The V end was cut by 1 base, the J end by 2 bases, with 18 bases between. The CDR3 is 19 residues long. Per the germline V gene, CDR1 is SGHDN and CDR2 is FVKESK. This chain's CDR3 is CASSQGSRGSLTYNSPLHF. The CDR3 region has the DNA TGTGCCAGCAGCCAAGGGAGTAGGGGGAGCCTTACCTATAATTCACCCCTCCACTTT.

The gene calls are TRBV4-2 and TRBJ1-3, with 8 nucleotides matching TRBD1. The V gene end was trimmed by 4 bases and the J gene end by 2 bases; junction bases not matched to a gene: 10. The length of the CDR3 is 17 residues. Germline-derived CDR1 and CDR2 are LGHNA and YNFKEQ. The DNA for the CDR3 is TGTGCCAGCAGCCTCCCACCCTCACAGGGGGCTGGAAACACCATATATTTT. This encodes CASSLPPSQGAGNTIYF.

This clone was counted once. This sequence joins TRBV7-2 and TRBJ1-6; the match to TRBD1 covers 7 bases. CDR1 and CDR2 from the germline V gene are SGHTA and FQGNSA. The trim removed 3 bases at V and 6 bases at J, leaving 14 bases unmatched. The CDR3 has 18 residues. This chain's CDR3 is CASSFPRTGRNINSPLHF. The CDR3 DNA is TGTGCCAGCAGCTTCCCCCGGACAGGCCGTAATATTAATTCACCCCTCCACTTT.

The chain couples TRBV5-4 to TRBJ2-7, with D hard to call. Germline lookup yields CDR1 SGHNT and CDR2 YYREEE (reference sequence). The CDR3 covers 13 residues. The V end was cut by 1 base, the J end by 5 bases, with 10 bases between. CDR3 sequence: CASSLYVLNEQYF. CDR3 in DNA: TGTGCCAGCAGCTTGTACGTTCTAAACGAGCAGTACTTC.

J is TRBJ1-1 and V is TRBV9; TRBD1 agrees at 11 bases. Germline V CDR1 and CDR2: SGDLS, YYNGEE. The V and J ends lost 4 bases and 8 bases, in that order; junction bases with no gene match: 7. This CDR3 region has 14 residues. As DNA, the CDR3 is TGTGCCAGCAGCCGGACAGGGGGCCTCGGCGAAGCTTTCTTT. Translating it yields CASSRTGGLGEAFF.

The V gene is TRBV30, the J gene TRBJ1-4; the D gene is possibly TRBD1 (5 bases). Germline V gene lookup returns CDR1 GTSNPN and CDR2 SVGIG (reference sequence). V was trimmed by 0 bases and J by 7 bases, leaving 9 bases between them. The CDR3 runs to 13 residues. The CDR3 DNA sequence: TGTGCCTGGAGTGTTTTGGGGCCTGAAAAACTGTTTTTT. It yields the protein CAWSVLGPEKLFF.

The chain joins TRBV5-1 to TRBJ2-3, with D hard to call. There are 13 residues in the CDR3. Germline CDR1 reads SGHRS; CDR2 reads YFSETQ. V lost 0 bases, J lost 5 bases, and 7 bases lay in between. The CDR3 protein is CASSLDSGDTQYF. The CDR3 DNA follows: TGCGCCAGCAGCTTGGATTCGGGAGATACGCAGTATTTT.

The chain combines TRBV3-1 (or the pseudogene TRBV3-2) with TRBJ1-3; D is perhaps TRBD1 (5 bases). CDR3 length equals 15 residues. Trimming took off 0 bases at V and 7 bases at J, with 13 bases between the two ends. Germline V gives CDR1 LGHDT, CDR2 YNNKEL (reference sequence). The CDR3 reads CASSQEDRRFNTIYF. Written as DNA, the CDR3 is TGTGCCAGCAGCCAAGAAGACAGACGGTTCAACACCATATATTTT.